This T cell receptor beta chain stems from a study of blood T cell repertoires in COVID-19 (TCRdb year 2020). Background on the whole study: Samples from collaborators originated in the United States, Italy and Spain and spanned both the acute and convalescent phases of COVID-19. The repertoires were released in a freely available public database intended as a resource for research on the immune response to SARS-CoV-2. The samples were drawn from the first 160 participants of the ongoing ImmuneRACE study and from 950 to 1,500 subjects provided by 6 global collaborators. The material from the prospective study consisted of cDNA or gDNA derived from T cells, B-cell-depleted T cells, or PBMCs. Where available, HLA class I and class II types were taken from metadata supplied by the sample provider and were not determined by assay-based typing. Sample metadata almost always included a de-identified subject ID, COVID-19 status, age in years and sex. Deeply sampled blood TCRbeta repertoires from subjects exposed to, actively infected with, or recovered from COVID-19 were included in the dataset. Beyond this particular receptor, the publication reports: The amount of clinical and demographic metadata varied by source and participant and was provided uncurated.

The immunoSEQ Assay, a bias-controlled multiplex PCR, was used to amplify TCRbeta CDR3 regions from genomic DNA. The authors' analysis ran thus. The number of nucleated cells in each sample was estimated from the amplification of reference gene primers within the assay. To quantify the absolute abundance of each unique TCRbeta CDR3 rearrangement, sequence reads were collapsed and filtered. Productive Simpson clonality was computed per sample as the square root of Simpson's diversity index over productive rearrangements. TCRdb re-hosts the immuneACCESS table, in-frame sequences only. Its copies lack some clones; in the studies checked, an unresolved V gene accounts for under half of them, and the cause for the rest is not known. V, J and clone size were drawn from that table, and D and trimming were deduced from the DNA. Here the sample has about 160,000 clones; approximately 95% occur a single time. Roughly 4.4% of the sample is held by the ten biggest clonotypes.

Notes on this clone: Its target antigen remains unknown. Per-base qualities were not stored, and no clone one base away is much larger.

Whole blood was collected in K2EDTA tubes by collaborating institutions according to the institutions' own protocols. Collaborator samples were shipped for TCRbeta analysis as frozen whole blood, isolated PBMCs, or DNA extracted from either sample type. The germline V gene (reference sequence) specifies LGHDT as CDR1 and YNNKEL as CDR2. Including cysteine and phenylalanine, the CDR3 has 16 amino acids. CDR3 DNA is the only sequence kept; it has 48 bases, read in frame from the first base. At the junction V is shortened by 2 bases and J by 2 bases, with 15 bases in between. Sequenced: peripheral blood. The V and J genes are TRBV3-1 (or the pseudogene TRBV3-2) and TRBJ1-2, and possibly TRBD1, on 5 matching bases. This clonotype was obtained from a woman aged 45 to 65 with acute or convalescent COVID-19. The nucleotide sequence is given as TGTGCCAGCAGCCAAATCCGGCAGGGAGGGAACTATGGCTACACCTTC. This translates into CASSQIRQGGNYGYTF.